Listed below are T cell receptor beta chains from one sample, sequenced in a study of regulatory T cells in long-lasting Graves disease. TCRdb redid the calling of the multiplex PCR reads with MiXCR, one entry per CDR3 protein. This table has about 320,000 distinct CDR3 sequences, more than 15% appearing once. Sequencing was performed on peripheral blood mononuclear cells (PBMCs), taken at new diagnosis, from a patient treated with antithyroid drugs. The receptor set was obtained from a female donor with Graves disease. Both conserved end residues are trimmed from each CDR3.

V	J	CDR3
TRBV9	TRBJ2-5	ASSVEDGTQY
TRBV12-3/TRBV12-4	TRBJ2-1	ASSLRRESKNEQF
TRBV11-1	TRBJ1-2	ASSSSAGVYGYT
TRBV11-2	TRBJ2-1	ASSLGRGPAF
TRBV11-1	TRBJ2-5	ASSSGVLADQETQY
TRBV11-2	TRBJ2-5	ASSLRGTSQETQY
TRBV11-1	TRBJ2-3	ASSPRRSSGSVDTQY
TRBV5-1	TRBJ2-5	ASSLGGTGTAIQETQY
TRBV11-2	TRBJ1-1	ASSLSLGGSASTEAF
TRBV7-3	TRBJ1-5	AGISSAGPFMGSNQPQH
TRBV6-1	TRBJ2-5	ASSGREGETQY
TRBV6-2/TRBV6-3	TRBJ2-3	ASSDTGSRDTQY
TRBV5-1	TRBJ1-2	ASSEGSGYGYT
TRBV10-2	TRBJ1-1	ATQDSWDTEAF
TRBV20-1	TRBJ2-7	SARGWLAGVEQY
TRBV28	TRBJ2-4	ASSSGGQGVDIQY
TRBV5-8	TRBJ1-1	ASSLGMGMDTEAF
TRBV20-1	TRBJ2-3	SARGTSGKSDTQY
TRBV7-9	TRBJ2-3	ASSLGRATTDTQY
TRBV7-2	TRBJ2-7	ASSLTQGGEQY
TRBV5-1	TRBJ1-4	ASSLTGGEGEKLF
TRBV30	TRBJ2-3	AWSVSGHDTDTQY
TRBV18	TRBJ1-1	ASSRDVDGTEAF
TRBV7-9	TRBJ2-5	ASSVGGAPETQY
TRBV6-2/TRBV6-3	TRBJ2-5	ASSKSAGGFRETQY
TRBV11-3	TRBJ2-7	ASSLDSGQEH
TRBV6-1	TRBJ1-2	ASSESINYGYT
TRBV5-1	TRBJ1-1	ASSLVGLEWC
TRBV12-3/TRBV12-4	TRBJ2-7	ASSPSGLEQY
TRBV28	TRBJ2-7	ASSPSLGTPAYEQY
TRBV29-1	TRBJ2-7	SVVPGPYEQY
TRBV11-2	TRBJ2-3	ASSLYHQGGSTDTQY
TRBV6-1	TRBJ1-2	ASTSTPDYGYT
TRBV2	TRBJ1-6	ASSEIWGEGPLH
TRBV6-5	TRBJ1-3	ASSYSITGAILDGTIY
TRBV28	TRBJ2-5	ASSPRSRTGTQY
TRBV14	TRBJ1-2	ASSPWGQGSLRGYT
TRBV14	TRBJ1-2	ASSHAVGGGYGYT
TRBV28	TRBJ2-1	ASSSLRASSYNEQF
TRBV4-2	TRBJ2-2	ASSQTSGMTGELF
TRBV11-3	TRBJ1-2	ASSLPGSLYGYT
TRBV6-1	TRBJ2-1	ASGPGQPSEQF
TRBV19	TRBJ1-1	ATIPPPTDRGWMNTEAF
TRBV11-3	TRBJ2-4	ASSLVQNIQY
TRBV27	TRBJ1-2	ASSSFGQGNYGYT